The 22 T cell receptor beta chains below were found in one sample sequenced in a study of shared clonotypes between healthy human individuals. Sequencing was performed with immunoSEQ multiplex PCR; in TCRdb, only in-frame clones are kept and a portion is missing. Among a few million clones listed, approximately 93% were seen once. The sample taken for sequencing was naive CD4+ T cells from PBMCs. Subset: CD45RA+ positively selected. The source of these receptors is a man between 18 and 35 years old in good health. Some clones in this sample may be carry-over from other donors' samples.

This chain joins TRBV19 and TRBJ2-7, with 10 bases that match TRBD2. The CDR3 has 15 residues. J lost 5 bases, V lost 5 bases, and 9 bases had no gene match. Per germline, CDR1 LNHDA and CDR2 SQIVND (reference sequence). CDR3 region: CASSPLAGAPHEQYF. CDR3 coding DNA: TGTGCCAGTAGTCCCCTAGCGGGAGCCCCCCACGAGCAGTACTTC.

V is TRBV5-1 and J is TRBJ2-5; 10 bases are a match to TRBD2. CDR3 size: 15 residues. Germline V CDR1 and CDR2: SGHRS, YFSETQ. J lost 5 bases, V lost 2 bases, and 6 bases had no gene match. The CDR3 bases are TGCGCCAGCAGCTTTGCTAGCGGGAGAGGGGAGACCCAGTACTTC. Translated, it gives CASSFASGRGETQYF.

This chain connects TRBV5-1 to TRBJ2-1, with 7 nucleotides matching TRBD2. CDR1 is SGHRS and CDR2 is YFSETQ in the germline V gene. V was clipped by 3 bases and J by 0 bases; unmatched bases: 6. The CDR3 runs 16 residues. CDR3 sequence reads: CASSSHLAGSYNEQFF. CDR3 DNA: TGCGCCAGCAGCTCTCACTTAGCGGGCTCCTACAATGAGCAGTTCTTC.

The rearrangement uses TRBV4-1 and TRBJ2-7, with TRBD1 matching 8 bases. Germline loops: CDR1 MGHRA, CDR2 YSYEKL. This CDR3 comprises 14 residues. The V gene end was trimmed by 4 bases and the J gene end by 3 bases; junction bases not matched to a gene: 5. The CDR3 is CASSRQGPDYEQYF. The CDR3 region has the DNA TGCGCCAGCAGCCGACAGGGGCCGGACTACGAGCAGTACTTC.

The chain joins TRBV18 to TRBJ1-1; 7 nucleotides match TRBD1. The junction had 4 bases not matched to a gene; V was cut back by 3 bases and J by 0 bases. Germline values: CDR1 KGHSH, CDR2 LQKENI. This CDR3 contains 15 residues. Here the CDR3 DNA reads TGTGCCAGCTCACCCGGACAGGTCCTGAACACTGAAGCTTTCTTT. Translation: CASSPGQVLNTEAFF.

The rearrangement uses TRBV30 and TRBJ2-7; 12 nucleotides line up with TRBD2. The J segment lost 5 bases and the V segment lost 2 bases, leaving 4 bases of the junction unmatched. The germline V gene has CDR1 GTSNPN and CDR2 SVGIG (reference sequence). The CDR3 consists of 14 residues. The DNA of the CDR3 is TGTGCCTGGAGTCCGGGACTAGCGGGCGACGAGCAGTACTTC. As protein: CAWSPGLAGDEQYF.

This chain joins TRBV2 and TRBJ2-3, with 11 bases that match TRBD2. V lost 6 bases to trimming and J lost 4 bases; unmatched junction nucleotides: 9. There are 16 residues in the CDR3. CDR1 and CDR2 from the germline V gene are SNHLY and FYNNEI. Here the CDR3 DNA reads TGTGCCAGCAGCGGACCGGGACTAGCGGCCGCAGATACGCAGTATTTT. It codes for CASSGPGLAAADTQYF.

The J gene is TRBJ2-7, the V gene TRBV7-3; 7 nucleotides line up with TRBD1. V gave up 5 bases and J gave up 4 bases; unmatched junction bases: 5. This CDR3 has 13 residues. Germline lookup yields CDR1 SGHTA and CDR2 FQGTGA. The CDR3 sequence: CASSPPGGYEQYF. CDR3 sequence (DNA): TGTGCCAGCAGCCCCCCAGGGGGTTACGAGCAGTACTTC.

With regard to this clone: The same CDR3 is also encoded by other DNA sequences in this sample. The V gene is TRBV29-1, the J gene TRBJ2-5; D gene unclear. V lost 1 base and J lost 2, with 5 bases in between. The CDR3 has 12 amino acids. Germline loops: CDR1 SQVTM, CDR2 ANQGSEA. As DNA, the CDR3 is TGCAGCGTTGAAGGATCACAAGAGACCCAGTACTTC. It yields the protein CSVEGSQETQYF.

The rearrangement links TRBV19 to TRBJ2-7; 8 nucleotides agree with TRBD1. Germline trimming cut 5 bases from V and 9 bases from J; bases unmatched to any gene: 9. CDR1 LNHDA and CDR2 SQIVND come from the germline V gene (reference sequence). There are 13 residues in the CDR3. The CDR3 DNA sequence: TGTGCCAGTAGTCCTGCGGACAGGGAAGGGCAGTACTTC. Translating it yields CASSPADREGQYF.

In its sample, this clone was seen once. The chain recombines TRBV5-1 with TRBJ1-4, with 7 bases lining up with TRBD1. The trim removed 4 bases at V and 4 bases at J, leaving 7 bases unmatched. This CDR3 region has 15 residues. CDR1 is SGHRS, CDR2 YFSETQ, per germline. Here the CDR3 DNA reads TGCGCCAGCAGCCCTACAGGGGTCCTTAATGAAAAACTGTTTTTT. Translation gives CASSPTGVLNEKLFF.

The V gene is TRBV20-1, the J gene TRBJ1-2; D remains unclear. Germline CDR1 reads DFQATT; CDR2 reads SNEGSKA (reference sequence). The V gene lost 5 bases and the J gene lost 8 bases, with 12 bases spanning the gap. The CDR3 sequence is 11 residues long. CDR3 in DNA: TGCAGTGCTCCAACCACTGTGGGCTACACCTTC. Translated, it gives CSAPTTVGYTF.

V is TRBV5-1 and J is TRBJ2-3; D is unresolved. The CDR3 is 14 amino acids. CDR1 SGHRS and CDR2 YFSETQ come from the germline V gene. V was shortened by 3 bases and J by 1 base, with 9 bases between the two germline ends. Written as DNA, the CDR3 is TGCGCCAGCAGCTCCCAGACGGGCACAGATACGCAGTATTTT. Residues: CASSSQTGTDTQYF.

The chain uses TRBV5-4 and TRBJ2-3; 7 bases are shared with TRBD1. From germline, CDR1 is SGHNT and CDR2 YYREEE (reference sequence). Trimming cost V 4 bases and J 0 bases; bases outside gene matches: 8. The CDR3 spans 16 residues. The CDR3 here is CASSPSPGQSTDTQYF. The CDR3 DNA sequence: TGTGCCAGCAGCCCATCACCGGGACAGAGCACAGATACGCAGTATTTT.

This clone was seen a handful of times. The V call is TRBV30, the J call TRBJ2-2; 7 nucleotides line up with TRBD1. The CDR3 is 13 amino acids. J was trimmed by 3 bases and V by 3 bases; bases with no gene match: 1. Looked up from germline, CDR1 is GTSNPN and CDR2 is SVGIG (reference sequence). The CDR3 DNA is TGTGCCTGGAGGACAGGGTACACCGGGGAGCTGTTTTTT. Its translation is CAWRTGYTGELFF.

V gene TRBV30 combines with J gene TRBJ1-4; possible D gene TRBD1, 5 bases. CDR1 and CDR2 from the germline V gene are GTSNPN and SVGIG (reference sequence). The CDR3 covers 15 residues. The ends were cut back, 1 base at V and 3 bases at J, with 12 bases in the middle. CDR3 loop: CAWSDKGLANEKLFF. CDR3 DNA: TGTGCCTGGAGTGATAAGGGGTTGGCTAATGAAAAACTGTTTTTT.

This chain connects TRBV5-4 to TRBJ2-1, with D perhaps assigned TRBD1 or TRBD2 (6 bases each). This CDR3 region has 12 residues. CDR1 is SGHNT, CDR2 YYREEE, per germline (reference sequence). The CDR3 here is CAPGGGQTVEFF. The CDR3 coding sequence is TGTGCTCCCGGGGGCGGACAGACGGTTGAGTTCTTC.

The chain links TRBV28 to TRBJ2-1; D unresolved. The germline V and J ends were trimmed by 7 bases and 0 bases, with 13 bases remaining between them. The germline V gene encodes CDR1 MDHEN and CDR2 SYDVKM. The CDR3 covers 15 residues. This chain's CDR3 is CASTLTSGSYNEQFF. The CDR3 region has the DNA TGTGCCAGCACCCTTACTTCGGGCTCCTACAATGAGCAGTTCTTC.

J is TRBJ2-7 and V is TRBV28; 9 nucleotides align to TRBD2. J was trimmed by 6 bases and V by 1 base; bases with no gene match: 16. Germline V gene data show CDR1 as MDHEN and CDR2 as SYDVKM. There are 18 residues in the CDR3. CDR3 protein: CASSLSWGQISGRPEQYF. In nucleotides, the CDR3 is TGTGCCAGCAGTTTATCCTGGGGACAGATAAGCGGGAGGCCCGAGCAGTACTTC.

The CDR3 nucleotides read TGTGCCAGTATGTCAGGGTCAACTGGGGGGCAGGCCTATGGCTACACCTTC. Translated: CASMSGSTGGQAYGYTF. This rearrangement joins TRBV19 to TRBJ1-2, with a possible D match to TRBD1 (6 bases). Germline assignment: CDR1 LNHDA and CDR2 SQIVND (reference sequence). Deletions cut 7 bases from V and 4 bases from J, with 25 bases between. This CDR3 comprises 17 residues. The full variable domain, with the rest looked up from reference TRBV19 and TRBJ1-2, is DGGITQSPKYLFRKEGQNVTLSCEQNLNHDAMYWYRQDPGQGLRLIYYSQIVNDFQKGDIAEGYSVSREKKESFPLTVTSAQKNPTAFYLCASMSGSTGGQAYGYTFGSGTRLTVV.

This clone was detected only once. Relative to the germline gene, one junction end is altered; a read error may explain this. This chain connects TRBV4-1 to TRBJ2-3; D is uncertain. The CDR3 length is 12 residues. CDR1 and CDR2 (germline): MGHRA, YSYEKL. CDR3 region: CASSQPTNTQYF. In DNA form, the CDR3 reads TGCGCCAGCAGCCAACCCACAAATACGCAGTATTTT.

The chain links TRBV28 to TRBJ2-7; the match to TRBD2 covers 14 bases. The V and J ends lost 7 bases and 2 bases, in that order; junction bases with no gene match: 4. The germline gives CDR1 MDHEN, CDR2 SYDVKM. CDR3 length: 15 amino acids. This CDR3 is CASTLGLAGAYEQYF. As DNA, the CDR3 is TGTGCCAGCACCTTGGGACTAGCGGGGGCCTACGAGCAGTACTTC.